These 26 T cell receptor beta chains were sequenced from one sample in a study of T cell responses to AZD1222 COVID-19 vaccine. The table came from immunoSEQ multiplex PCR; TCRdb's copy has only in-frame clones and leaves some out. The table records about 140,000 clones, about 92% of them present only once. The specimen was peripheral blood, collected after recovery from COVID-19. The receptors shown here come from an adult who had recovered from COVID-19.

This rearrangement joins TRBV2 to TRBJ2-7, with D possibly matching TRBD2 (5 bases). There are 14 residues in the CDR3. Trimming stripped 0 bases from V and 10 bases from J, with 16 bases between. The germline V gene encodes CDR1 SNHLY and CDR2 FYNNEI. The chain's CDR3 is CASSEARARIDQYF. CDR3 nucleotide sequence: TGTGCCAGCAGTGAAGCGCGGGCCCGGATAGACCAGTACTTC.

In DNA form, the CDR3 reads TGCGCCAGCAGCCCGTCGGACCAGAGGACGGCACTCGGGTTAAGCTCCTACGAGCAGTACTTC. Protein: CASSPSDQRTALGLSSYEQYF. The chain recombines TRBV4-1 with TRBJ2-7; D gene unclear. Germline V gives CDR1 MGHRA, CDR2 YSYEKL. The CDR3 contains 21 residues. The V end was cut by 4 bases, the J end by 0 bases, with 31 bases between.

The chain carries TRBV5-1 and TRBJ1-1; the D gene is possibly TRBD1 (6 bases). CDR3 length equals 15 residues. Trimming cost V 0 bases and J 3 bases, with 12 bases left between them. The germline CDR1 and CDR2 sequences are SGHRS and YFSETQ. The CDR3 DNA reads TGCGCCAGCAGCTTGGTAGGGGGTTCGGACACTGAAGCTTTCTTT. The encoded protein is CASSLVGGSDTEAFF.

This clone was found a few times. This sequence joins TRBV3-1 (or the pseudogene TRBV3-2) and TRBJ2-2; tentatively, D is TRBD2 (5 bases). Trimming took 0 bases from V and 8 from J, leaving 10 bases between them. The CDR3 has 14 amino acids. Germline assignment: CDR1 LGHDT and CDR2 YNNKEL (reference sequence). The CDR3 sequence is CASSQDLATGELFF. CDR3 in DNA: TGTGCCAGCAGCCAAGACCTAGCCACTGGGGAGCTGTTTTTT.

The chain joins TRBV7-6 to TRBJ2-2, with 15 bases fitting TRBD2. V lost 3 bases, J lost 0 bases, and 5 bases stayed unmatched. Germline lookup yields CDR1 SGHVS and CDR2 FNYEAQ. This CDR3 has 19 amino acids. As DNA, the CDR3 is TGTGCCAGCAGCTTCCGGACTAGCGGGAGGGTGTCGAACACCGGGGAGCTGTTTTTT. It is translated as CASSFRTSGRVSNTGELFF.

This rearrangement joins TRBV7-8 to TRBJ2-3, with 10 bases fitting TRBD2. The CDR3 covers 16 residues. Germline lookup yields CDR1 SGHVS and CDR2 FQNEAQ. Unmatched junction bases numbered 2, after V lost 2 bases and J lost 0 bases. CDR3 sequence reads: CASSLLTSGSTDTQYF. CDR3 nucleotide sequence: TGTGCCAGCAGCTTACTGACTAGCGGGAGCACAGATACGCAGTATTTT.

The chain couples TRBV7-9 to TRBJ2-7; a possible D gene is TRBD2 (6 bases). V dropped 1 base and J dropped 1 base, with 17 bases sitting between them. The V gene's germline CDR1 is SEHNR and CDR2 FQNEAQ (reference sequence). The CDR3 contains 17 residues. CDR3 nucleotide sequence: TGTGCCAGCAGCTTAGACCCCCGGCCTAGCGAATCCTACGAGCAGTACTTC. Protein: CASSLDPRPSESYEQYF.

The DNA of the CDR3 is TGTGCCAGCAGCCTAGACAGGGACTATGGCTACACCTTC. Amino acid sequence: CASSLDRDYGYTF. This chain connects TRBV6-4 to TRBJ1-2; the match to TRBD1 covers 7 bases. This CDR3 contains 13 residues. The V gene end was trimmed by 6 bases and the J gene end by 3 bases; junction bases not matched to a gene: 4. The germline gives CDR1 MRHNA, CDR2 SNTAGT.

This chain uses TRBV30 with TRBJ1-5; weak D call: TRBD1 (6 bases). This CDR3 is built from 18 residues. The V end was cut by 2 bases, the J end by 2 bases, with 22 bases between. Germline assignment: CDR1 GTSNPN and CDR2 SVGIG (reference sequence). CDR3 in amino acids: CAWSPRLFGGYGNQPQHF. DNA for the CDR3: TGTGCCTGGAGTCCGAGGTTGTTCGGGGGCTATGGCAATCAGCCCCAGCATTTT.

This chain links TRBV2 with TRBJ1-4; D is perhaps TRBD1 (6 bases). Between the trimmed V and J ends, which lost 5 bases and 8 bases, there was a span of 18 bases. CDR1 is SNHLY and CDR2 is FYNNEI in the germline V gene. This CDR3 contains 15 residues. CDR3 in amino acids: CASSWGRGSSEKLFF. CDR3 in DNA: TGTGCCAGCAGTTGGGGGAGGGGGTCGTCGGAAAAACTGTTTTTT.

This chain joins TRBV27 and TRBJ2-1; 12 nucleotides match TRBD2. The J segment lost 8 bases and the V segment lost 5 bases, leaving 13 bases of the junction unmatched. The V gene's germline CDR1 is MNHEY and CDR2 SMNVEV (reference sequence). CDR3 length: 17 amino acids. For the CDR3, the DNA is TGTGCCAGCAGTCTAAGGACTAGCGGGATAAAACACGATGAGCAGTTCTTC. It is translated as CASSLRTSGIKHDEQFF.

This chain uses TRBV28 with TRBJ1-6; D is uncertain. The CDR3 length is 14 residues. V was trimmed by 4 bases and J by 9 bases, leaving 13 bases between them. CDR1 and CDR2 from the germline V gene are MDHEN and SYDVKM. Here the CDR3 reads CASSSTPRGSPLHF. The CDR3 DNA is TGTGCCAGCAGTTCGACGCCTCGGGGTTCACCCCTCCACTTT. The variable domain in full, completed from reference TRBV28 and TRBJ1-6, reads DVKVTQSSRYLVKRTGEKVFLECVQDMDHENMFWYRQDPGLGLRLIYFSYDVKMKEKGDIPEGYSVSREKKERFSLILESASTNQTSMYLCASSSTPRGSPLHFGNGTRLTVT.

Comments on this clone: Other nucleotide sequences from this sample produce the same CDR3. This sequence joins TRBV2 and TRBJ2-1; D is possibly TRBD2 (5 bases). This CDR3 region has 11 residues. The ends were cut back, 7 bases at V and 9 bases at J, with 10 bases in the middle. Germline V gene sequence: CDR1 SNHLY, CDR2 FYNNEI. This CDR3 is CASTRGGEQFF. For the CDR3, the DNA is TGTGCCAGCACCCGAGGAGGTGAGCAGTTCTTC.

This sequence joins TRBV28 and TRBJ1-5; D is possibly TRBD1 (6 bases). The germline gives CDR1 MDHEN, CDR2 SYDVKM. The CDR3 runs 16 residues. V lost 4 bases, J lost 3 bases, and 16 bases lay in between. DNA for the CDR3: TGTGCCAGCAGTTCGCCGACAGGAGAGGCCAATCAGCCCCAGCATTTT. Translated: CASSSPTGEANQPQHF.

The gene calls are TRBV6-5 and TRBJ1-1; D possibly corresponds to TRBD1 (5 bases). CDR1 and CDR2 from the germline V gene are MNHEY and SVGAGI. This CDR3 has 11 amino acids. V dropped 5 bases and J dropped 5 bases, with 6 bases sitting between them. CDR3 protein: CASSPGTEAFF. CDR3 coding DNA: TGTGCCAGCAGTCCAGGGACTGAAGCTTTCTTT.

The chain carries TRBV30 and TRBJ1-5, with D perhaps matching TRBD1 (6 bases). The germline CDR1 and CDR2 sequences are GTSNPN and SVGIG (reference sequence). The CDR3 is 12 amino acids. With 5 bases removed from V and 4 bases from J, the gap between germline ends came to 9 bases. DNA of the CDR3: TGTGCCTGGGACAGGCCGAATCAGCCCCAGCATTTT. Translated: CAWDRPNQPQHF. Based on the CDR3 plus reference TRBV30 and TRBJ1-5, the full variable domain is SQTIHQWPATLVQPVGSPLSLECTVEGTSNPNLYWYRQAAGRGLQLLFYSVGIGQISSEVPQNLSASRPQDRQFILSSKKLLLSDSGFYLCAWDRPNQPQHFGDGTRLSIL.

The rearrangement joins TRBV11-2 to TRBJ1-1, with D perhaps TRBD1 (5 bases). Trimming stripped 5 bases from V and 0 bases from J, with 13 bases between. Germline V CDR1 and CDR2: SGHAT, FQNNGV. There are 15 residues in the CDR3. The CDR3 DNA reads TGTGCCAGCAGCCCTAATGAGGGGATGAACACTGAAGCTTTCTTT. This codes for CASSPNEGMNTEAFF.

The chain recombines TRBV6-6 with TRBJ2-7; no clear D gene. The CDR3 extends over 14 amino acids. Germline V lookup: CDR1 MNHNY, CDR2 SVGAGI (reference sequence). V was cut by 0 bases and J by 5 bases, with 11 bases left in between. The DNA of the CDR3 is TGTGCCAGCAGTTACTCCGTTCGGGTCGACGAGCAGTACTTC. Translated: CASSYSVRVDEQYF.

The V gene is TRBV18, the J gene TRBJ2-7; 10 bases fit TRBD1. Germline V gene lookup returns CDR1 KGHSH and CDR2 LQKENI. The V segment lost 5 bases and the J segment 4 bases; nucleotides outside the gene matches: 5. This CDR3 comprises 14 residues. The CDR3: CASSFRDRGYEQYF. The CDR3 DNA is TGTGCCAGCTCATTCCGGGACAGGGGTTACGAGCAGTACTTC.

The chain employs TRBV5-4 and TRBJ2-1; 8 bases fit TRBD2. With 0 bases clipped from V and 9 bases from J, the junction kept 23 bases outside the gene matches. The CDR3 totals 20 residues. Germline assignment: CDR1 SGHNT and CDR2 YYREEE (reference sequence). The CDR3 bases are TGTGCCAGCAGCTTGGCCAGCCCGGGAGGGCTAGCGATTACCTATGCTGAGCAGTTCTTC. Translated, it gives CASSLASPGGLAITYAEQFF.

The CDR3 loop reads CASSPRPQEKLFF. CDR3 sequence (DNA): TGTGCCAGCAGCCCGAGGCCCCAGGAAAAACTGTTTTTT. The chain is built from TRBV9 and TRBJ1-4, with D unresolved. Trimming pared 4 bases from V and 8 bases from J, leaving 12 bases between. This CDR3 has 13 residues. Germline CDR1 is SGDLS and CDR2 is YYNGEE.

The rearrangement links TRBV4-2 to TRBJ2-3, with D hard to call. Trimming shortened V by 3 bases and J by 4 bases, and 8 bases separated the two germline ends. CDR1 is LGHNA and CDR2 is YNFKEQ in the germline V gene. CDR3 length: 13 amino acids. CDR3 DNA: TGTGCCAGCAGCCATGAATTATCAGATACGCAGTATTTT. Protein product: CASSHELSDTQYF.

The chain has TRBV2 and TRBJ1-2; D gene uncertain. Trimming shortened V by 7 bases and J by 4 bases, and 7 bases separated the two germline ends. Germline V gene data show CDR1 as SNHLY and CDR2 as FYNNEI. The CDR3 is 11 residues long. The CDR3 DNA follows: TGTGCCAGCACCGAAACCTATGGCTACACCTTC. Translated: CASTETYGYTF.

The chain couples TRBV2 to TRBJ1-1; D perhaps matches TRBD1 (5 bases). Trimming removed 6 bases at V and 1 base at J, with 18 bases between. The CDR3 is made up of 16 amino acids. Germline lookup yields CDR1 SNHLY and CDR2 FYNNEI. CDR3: CASSERIMGTNTEAFF. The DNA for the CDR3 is TGTGCCAGCAGCGAAAGGATAATGGGGACGAACACTGAAGCTTTCTTT.

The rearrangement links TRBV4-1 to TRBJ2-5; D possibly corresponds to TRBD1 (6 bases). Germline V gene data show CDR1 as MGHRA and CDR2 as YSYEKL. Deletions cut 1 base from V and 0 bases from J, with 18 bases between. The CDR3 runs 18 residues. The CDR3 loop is CASSQVIQGSGYQETQYF. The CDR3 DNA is TGCGCCAGCAGCCAAGTTATCCAGGGGTCGGGGTACCAAGAGACCCAGTACTTC.

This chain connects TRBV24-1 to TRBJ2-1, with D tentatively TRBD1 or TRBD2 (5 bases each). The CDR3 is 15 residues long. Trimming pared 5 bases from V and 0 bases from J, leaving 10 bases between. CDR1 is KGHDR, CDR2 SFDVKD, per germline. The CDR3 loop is CATSGGRGSYNEQFF. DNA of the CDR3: TGTGCCACCAGTGGGGGCCGGGGCTCCTACAATGAGCAGTTCTTC.